The clone carrying this T cell receptor (beta chain) has a handful of counts. This sample was included in a study of blood T cell repertoires in COVID-19. The wider study: The United States, Italy and Spain supplied acute and convalescent COVID-19 samples. T cells, B-cell-depleted T cells, or PBMCs provided the cDNA or gDNA that served as material.

V lost 7 bases to trimming and J lost 8 bases, with 21 bases between them. This CDR3 spans 16 amino acids. Germline CDR1 and CDR2: MNHNY and SVGAGI (reference sequence). Authors' data handling: The authors estimated nucleated cell counts from reference gene primer amplification. Only in-frame clones appear in the TCRdb table, and some are missing; sequencing was by immunoSEQ multiplex PCR. D and trimming come from the DNA, and the V and J calls and clone size come from that table. The data hold some 83,000 clones, with almost 85% observed a single time. Sequenced material: peripheral blood. The clonotype originates from a human donor in a cohort sampled during active COVID-19. The chain recombines TRBV6-6 with TRBJ1-6, with D perhaps matching TRBD1 (5 bases). As DNA, the CDR3 is TGTGCCAGCAACCGGTATACGACAGCGGGGGATTCACCCCTCCACTTT. It encodes CASNRYTTAGDSPLHF.